The present entry profiles one T cell receptor (beta chain) with its context. The antigen is not known. Data came from immunoSEQ multiplex PCR; TCRdb stores just in-frame clones and leaves some out. The sample yields fewer than 400,000 clones, roughly 70% seen once. The sample originates from a study of shared clonotypes between healthy human individuals. Study-level information: A donor's plate count was three for CD4 naive and three for CD4 memory; CD8 naive had two and CD8 memory one. Study results and limitations: Around 5% of naive CD4 clonotypes were common to a handful of donors. Represented diversity (both genetic and exposure-history) was limited by the small number of donors.

This sequence was found in a man aged 30-40 years in good health. The sample was memory CD4+ T cells sorted from blood. Sample subset: CD45RA-negative fraction.

CDR3 loop: CASTSTTYEQYF. The CDR3 DNA reads as TGTGCCAGCACCTCAACCACCTACGAGCAGTACTTC. The chain uses TRBV6-5 and TRBJ2-7; D remains ambiguous. Germline loops: CDR1 MNHEY, CDR2 SVGAGI. Trimming shortened V by 7 bases and J by 2 bases, and 9 bases separated the two germline ends. CDR3 length equals 12 residues.